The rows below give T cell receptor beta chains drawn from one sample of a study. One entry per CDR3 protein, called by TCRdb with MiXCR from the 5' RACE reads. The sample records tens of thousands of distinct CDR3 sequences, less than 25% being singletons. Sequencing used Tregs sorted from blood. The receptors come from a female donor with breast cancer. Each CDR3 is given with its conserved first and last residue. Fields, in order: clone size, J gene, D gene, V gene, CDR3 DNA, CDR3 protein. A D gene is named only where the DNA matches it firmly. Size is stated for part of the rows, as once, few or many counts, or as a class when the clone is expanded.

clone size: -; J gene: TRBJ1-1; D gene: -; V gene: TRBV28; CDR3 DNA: TGTGCCAGCAGTACCAGGGGCGAGAACACTGAAGCTTTCTTT; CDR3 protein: CASSTRGENTEAFF
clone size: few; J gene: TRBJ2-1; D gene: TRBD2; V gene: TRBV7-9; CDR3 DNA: TGTGCCAGCAGCTTATGGGCTAGCGGGAGCTCCTACAATGAGCAGTTCTTC; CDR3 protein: CASSLWASGSSYNEQFF
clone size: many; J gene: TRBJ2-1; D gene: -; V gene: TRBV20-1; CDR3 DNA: TGCAGTGCCCAGGACCCCTTGAGCTACAATGAGCAGTTCTTC; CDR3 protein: CSAQDPLSYNEQFF
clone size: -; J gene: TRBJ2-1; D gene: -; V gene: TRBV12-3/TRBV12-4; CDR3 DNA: TGTGCCAGCAGTTTAGGGCGGAGGGCCATGAATGAGCAGTTCTTC; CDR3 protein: CASSLGRRAMNEQFF
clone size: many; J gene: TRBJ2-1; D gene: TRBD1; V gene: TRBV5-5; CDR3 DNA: TGTGCCAGCAGCAAAGGACAGGCCGTCAATGAGCAGTTCTTC; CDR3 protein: CASSKGQAVNEQFF
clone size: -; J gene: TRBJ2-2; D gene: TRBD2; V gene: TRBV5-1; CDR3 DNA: TGCGCCAGCAGCTTGCCTCTCCGGGAGGACACCGGGGAGCTGTTTTTT; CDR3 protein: CASSLPLREDTGELFF
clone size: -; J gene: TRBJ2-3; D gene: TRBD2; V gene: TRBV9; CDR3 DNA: TGTGCCAGCAGCGCGGGGCCCGGGACTAGGGCGTTGTATTTT; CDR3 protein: CASSAGPGTRALYF
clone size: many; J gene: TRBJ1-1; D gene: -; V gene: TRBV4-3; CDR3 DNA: TGCGCCAGCAGCCAAGATCTCGGGGGCCAGGCTGAAGCTTTCTTT; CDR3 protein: CASSQDLGGQAEAFF
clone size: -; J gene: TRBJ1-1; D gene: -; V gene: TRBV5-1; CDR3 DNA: TGCGCCAGCAGCTTGGGTTGGGGGCGGAACACTGAAGCTTTCTTT; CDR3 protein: CASSLGWGRNTEAFF
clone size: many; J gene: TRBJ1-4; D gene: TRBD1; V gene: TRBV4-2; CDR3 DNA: TGTGCCAGCAGCCAAGGATACGACAGGGGTTTAGGAAAACTGTTTTTT; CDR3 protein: CASSQGYDRGLGKLFF
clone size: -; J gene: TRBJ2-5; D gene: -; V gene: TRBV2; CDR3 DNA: TGTGCCAGCAGTGACGGGACCCAGTACTTC; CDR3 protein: CASSDGTQYF
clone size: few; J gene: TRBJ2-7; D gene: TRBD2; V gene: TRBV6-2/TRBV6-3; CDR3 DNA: TGTGCCAGCAGACCCAGCTGGGAGGGCTCCTACGAGCAGTACTTC; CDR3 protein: CASRPSWEGSYEQYF
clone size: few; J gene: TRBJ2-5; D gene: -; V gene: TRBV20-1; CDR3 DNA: TGCAGTGCTAGAGATCGGAGGACAACACAAGGGACCCAGTACTTC; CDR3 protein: CSARDRRTTQGTQYF
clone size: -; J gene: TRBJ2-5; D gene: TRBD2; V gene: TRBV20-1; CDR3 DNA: TGCAGTGCTAGAGCGGCGGCGGGGGGGCAAGAGACCCAGTACTTC; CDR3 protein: CSARAAAGGQETQYF
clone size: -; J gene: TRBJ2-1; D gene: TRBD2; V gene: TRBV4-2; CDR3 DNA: TGTGACAGCAGCCAAGAGCGAGCGGGAGTTGGTAATGAGCAGTTCTTC; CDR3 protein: CDSSQERAGVGNEQFF
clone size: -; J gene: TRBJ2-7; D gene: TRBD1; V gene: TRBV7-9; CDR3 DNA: TGTGCCAGCAGCCATCCGGTGGGACAGGGTCCCTACGAGCAGTACTTC; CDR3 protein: CASSHPVGQGPYEQYF
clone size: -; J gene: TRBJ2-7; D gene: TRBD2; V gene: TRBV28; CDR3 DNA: TGTGCCAGTAGAGGACTAGCTGAGCCGTTGAGCTCCTACGAGCAGTACTTC; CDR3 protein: CASRGLAEPLSSYEQYF
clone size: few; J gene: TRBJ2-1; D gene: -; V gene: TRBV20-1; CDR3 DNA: TGCAGTGCTAGAGATCGTGGACGAACGCACAATGAGCAGTTCTTC; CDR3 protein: CSARDRGRTHNEQFF
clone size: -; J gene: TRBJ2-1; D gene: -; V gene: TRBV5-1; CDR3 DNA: TGCGCCAGCTCGCCCGGGGGCGTAGTCTACAATGAGCAGTTCTTC; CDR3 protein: CASSPGGVVYNEQFF
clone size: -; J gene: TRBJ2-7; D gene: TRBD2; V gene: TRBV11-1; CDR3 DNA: TGTGCCAGCAGCTTACCCCTAGCGGGAGGACACTACCCCTACGAGCAGTACTTC; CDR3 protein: CASSLPLAGGHYPYEQYF
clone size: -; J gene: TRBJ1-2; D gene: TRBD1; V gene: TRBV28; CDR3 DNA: TGTGCCAGCAGTGCAAACCGAATTAAGGGGGCGCACAACTATGGCTACACCTTC; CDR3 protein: CASSANRIKGAHNYGYTF
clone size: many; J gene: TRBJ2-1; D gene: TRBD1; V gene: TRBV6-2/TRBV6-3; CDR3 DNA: TGTGCCAGCAGTTACTCAGGGGGCAGTGAGCAGTTCTTC; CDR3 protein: CASSYSGGSEQFF
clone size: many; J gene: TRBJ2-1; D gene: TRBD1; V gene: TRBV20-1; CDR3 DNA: TGCAGTGCTAGTCCATACCAGACAGGGAGATACAATGAGCAGTTCTTC; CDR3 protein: CSASPYQTGRYNEQFF
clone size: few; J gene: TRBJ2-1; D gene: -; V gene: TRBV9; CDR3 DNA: TGTGCCAGCAGCGAGTCAACAAGGCTTGAGCAGTTCTTC; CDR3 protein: CASSESTRLEQFF
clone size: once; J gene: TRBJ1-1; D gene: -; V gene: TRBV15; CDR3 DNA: TGTGCCACCAGCAGAGTTGGAGGGTCCGGACACACTGAAGCTTTCTTT; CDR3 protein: CATSRVGGSGHTEAFF
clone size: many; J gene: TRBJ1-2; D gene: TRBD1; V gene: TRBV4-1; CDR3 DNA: TGCGCCAGCAGCCAGACAGGGAGGATAAGTGGCTACACCTTC; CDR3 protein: CASSQTGRISGYTF
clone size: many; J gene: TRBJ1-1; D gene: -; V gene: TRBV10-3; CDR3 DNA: TGTGCCATCAGTGACTCCCTAGGGAACACTGAAGCTTTCTTT; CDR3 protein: CAISDSLGNTEAFF
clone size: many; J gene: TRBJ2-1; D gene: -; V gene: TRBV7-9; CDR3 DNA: TGTGCCAGCAGCTTGTCCTACAATGAGCAGTTCTTC; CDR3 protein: CASSLSYNEQFF
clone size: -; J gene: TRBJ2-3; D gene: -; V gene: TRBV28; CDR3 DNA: TGTGCCAGCAGTTTAATTCCAGATACGCAGTATTTT; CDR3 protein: CASSLIPDTQYF
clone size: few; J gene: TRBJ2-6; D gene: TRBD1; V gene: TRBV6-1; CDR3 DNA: TGTGCCAGCAGTGAATGGGACAGGGTCTCTGGGGCCAACGTCCTGACTTTC; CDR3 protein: CASSEWDRVSGANVLTF
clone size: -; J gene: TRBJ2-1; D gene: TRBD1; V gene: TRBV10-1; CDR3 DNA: TGCGCCAGCGGGGCCCAGGGGGCGAAGTTCTTC; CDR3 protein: CASGAQGAKFF
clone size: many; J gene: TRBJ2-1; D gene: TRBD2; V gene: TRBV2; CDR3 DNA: TGTGCCAGCAGTGATTGGACTAGCGGGAGGGCCACAGATTACAATGAGCAGTTCTTC; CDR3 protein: CASSDWTSGRATDYNEQFF